This T cell receptor beta chain came from a study of shared clonotypes between healthy human individuals. Study-level findings and limits: Sharing across four donors was highest in naive CD4 (approximately 5%) and lowest in memory CD8 (about 0.4%).

Data came from immunoSEQ multiplex PCR; TCRdb stores just in-frame clones and leaves some out. The data contain 2 million to 2.5 million clones, over 90% of them singletons. Concerning this clone itself: Its antigen is as yet unknown.

Sequenced: naive CD4+ T cells from PBMCs. Subset: CD45RA+ positively selected. This TCR derives from a man between 18 and 35 years old in good health. Some clones in this sample may be carry-over from other donors' samples.

The CDR3 region is CASSGPERPQGGYTF. The CDR3 coding sequence is TGTGCCAGCAGCGGGCCCGAGCGACCCCAAGGCGGCTACACCTTC. This rearrangement joins TRBV28 to TRBJ1-2; no definite D call. CDR3 length: 15 residues. Trimming left V 6 bases short and J 8 bases short, with 22 bases between. Germline V CDR1 and CDR2: MDHEN, SYDVKM.